Below, 23 T cell receptor beta chains from the same sample are listed, as sequenced in a study of glioma-infiltrating T cells. Amplification of TCR alpha and beta CDR3 regions from RNA used iRepertoire nested multiplex PCR. MiXCR, applied by TCRdb to the multiplex PCR reads, yields one record per CDR3 protein. The sample includes approximately 190,000 distinct CDR3 sequences, over 25% seen only once; the top ten take roughly 21%. Sequences were obtained from glioma tissue, nonneoplastic brain tissue, or PBMCs (not recorded which). The receptors come from a human donor with low-grade glioma or glioblastoma, undergoing nonglioma brain surgery, or in good health (not recorded which).

On this clonotype: Here the CDR3 omits its conserved ending phenylalanine or tryptophan, so a read error is the likely source. The chain employs TRBV7-9 and TRBJ2-3; maybe TRBD1 (5 bases). CDR3 length equals 13 residues. CDR1 is SEHNR, CDR2 FQNEAQ, per germline (reference sequence). Trimming left V 1 base short and J 7 bases short, with 9 bases between. CDR3 sequence: CASSLGGGNTQYL. The CDR3 DNA follows: TGTGCCAGCAGCTTAGGGGGCGGAAATACGCAGTATCTT.

This clonotype appeared many times. The CDR3 nucleotides are TGTGCCAGCAGCCTCATGAGTGGGAGCAATCAGCCCCAGCATTTT. This sequence encodes CASSLMSGSNQPQHF. V and J are TRBV7-6 and TRBJ1-5; D remains ambiguous. Germline values: CDR1 SGHVS, CDR2 FNYEAQ. Between the trimmed V and J ends, which lost 5 bases and 1 base, there was a span of 12 bases. This CDR3 region has 15 residues. Based on the CDR3 plus reference TRBV7-6 and TRBJ1-5, the full variable domain is GAGVSQSPRYKVTKRGQDVALRCDPISGHVSLYWYRQALGQGPEFLTYFNYEAQQDKSGLPNDRFSAERPEGSISTLTIQRTEQRDSAMYRCASSLMSGSNQPQHFGDGTRLSIL.

Of note for this clonotype: With a much larger clone just one base away, this may be a read error. The chain links TRBV7-6 to TRBJ2-3, with 10 bases fitting TRBD2. CDR3 length equals 16 residues. Germline assignment: CDR1 SGHVS and CDR2 FNYEAQ. The CDR3 nucleotides read TGTGCTAGCAGCTTAAGCGGGAGGGTATCCACAGATACGCAGTATTTT. Translation: CASSLSGRVSTDTQYF.

This clonotype was detected ten times or more. This sequence joins TRBV7-2 and TRBJ2-2, with TRBD2 matching 10 bases. CDR3 length equals 13 residues. J gave up 8 bases and V 5 bases, and 2 bases lay outside the gene matches. The germline V gene encodes CDR1 SGHTA and CDR2 FQGNSA. The CDR3 region is CASSTLAGGELFF. The CDR3 DNA is TGTGCCAGCAGCACACTAGCGGGAGGGGAGCTGTTTTTT. The full variable domain, completed using reference TRBV7-2 and TRBJ2-2, is GAGVSQSPSNKVTEKGKDVELRCDPISGHTALYWYRQSLGQGLEFLIYFQGNSAPDKSGLPSDRFSAERTGGSVSTLTIQRTQQEDSAVYLCASSTLAGGELFFGEGSRLTVL.

On this clonotype itself: This may arise from a read error, as a much more abundant clone is one base away. V gene TRBV7-9 combines with J gene TRBJ2-1, with D perhaps given as TRBD1 or TRBD2 (5 bases each). Germline V gene lookup returns CDR1 SEHNR and CDR2 FQNEAQ (reference sequence). The length of the CDR3 is 17 residues. The CDR3 nucleotides read TGTGCCAGCAGCCAGCGCCCGGGGTTGTCGATCGGGACCGCCAAGTCCTTC. Translation: CASSQRPGLSIGTAKSF. Full variable domain (outside the CDR3, taken from reference TRBV7-9 and TRBJ2-1): DTGVSQNPRHKITKRGQNVTFRCDPISEHNRLYWYRQTLGQGPEFLTYFQNEAQLEKSRLLSDRFSAERPKGSFSTLEIQRTEQGDSAMYLCASSQRPGLSIGTAKSFGPGTRLTVL.

A note on this clonotype: This may stem from a read error, because a much larger clone lies one nucleotide away. The rearrangement links TRBV19 to TRBJ1-1; 8 nucleotides agree with TRBD1. The CDR3 runs to 16 residues. The junction had 8 bases not matched to a gene; V was cut back by 4 bases and J by 1 base. Looked up from germline, CDR1 is LNHDA and CDR2 is SQIVND (reference sequence). The CDR3 region is CASSTEQGGTNTEAFF. CDR3 nucleotide sequence: TGTGCCAGTAGTACCGAACAGGGGGGAACGAACACTGAAGCTTTCTTT.

This clonotype was found many times. The chain is built from TRBV20-1 and TRBJ2-1; D unresolved. The V end was cut by 2 bases, the J end by 10 bases, with 15 bases between. Per the germline V gene, CDR1 is DFQATT and CDR2 is SNEGSKA (reference sequence). The CDR3 totals 13 residues. In nucleotides, the CDR3 is TGCAGTGCTAGAATCTCCGCGTCCGGGGAGCAGTTCTTC. Protein product: CSARISASGEQFF.

There are many counts of this clonotype. V is TRBV11-2 and J is TRBJ2-3, with 10 bases aligning to TRBD2. CDR1 is SGHAT and CDR2 is FQNNGV in the germline V gene. V shed 5 bases and J 5 bases; nucleotides not matched to a gene: 4. The CDR3 runs 14 residues. DNA of the CDR3: TGTGCCAGCAGCCGAAGGACTAGCGGAGATACGCAGTATTTT. This encodes CASSRRTSGDTQYF.

The J gene is TRBJ2-7, the V gene TRBV20-1; 10 nucleotides align to TRBD2. J was trimmed by 4 bases and V by 5 bases; bases with no gene match: 11. The CDR3 spans 15 residues. Germline V lookup: CDR1 DFQATT, CDR2 SNEGSKA (reference sequence). CDR3 DNA: TGCAGTGCTCCCTTTCTAGCGGGAGTCGGTTACGAGCAGTACTTC. Protein sequence: CSAPFLAGVGYEQYF.

This clonotype was observed at least ten times. V is TRBV6-1 and J is TRBJ2-7, with a tentative D call TRBD2 (6 bases). V lost 6 bases and J lost 4, with 13 bases in between. Germline lookup yields CDR1 MNHNS and CDR2 SASEGT. The length of the CDR3 is 13 residues. The CDR3 bases are TGTGCCAGCAGCCAAAATCGGGGGTACGAGCAGTACTTC. Translating it yields CASSQNRGYEQYF.

This clonotype was picked up many times. The V call is TRBV20-1, the J call TRBJ1-5, with no clear D. V lost 3 bases to trimming and J lost 5 bases, with 17 bases between them. In germline, CDR1 is DFQATT, CDR2 SNEGSKA (reference sequence). The CDR3 loop spans 15 amino acids. CDR3: CSASEQSRWDQPQHF. For the CDR3, the DNA is TGCAGTGCTAGCGAACAGTCTCGTTGGGATCAGCCCCAGCATTTT.

This clonotype has just one count. This chain connects TRBV29-1 to TRBJ2-7; D unclear. The CDR3 is 12 amino acids. Per germline, CDR1 SQVTM and CDR2 ANQGSEA. Trimming removed 3 bases at V and 9 bases at J, with 15 bases between. The CDR3: CSVEANENGQYF. The CDR3, as DNA: TGCAGCGTTGAGGCAAACGAAAACGGGCAGTACTTC.

This clonotype was found once. A single base separates this from a much larger clone, so it may be a read error. The V gene is TRBV24-1, the J gene TRBJ2-1, with D possibly being TRBD2 (5 bases). Trimming stripped 3 bases from V and 0 bases from J, with 8 bases between. CDR3 size: 15 residues. Looked up from germline, CDR1 is KGHDR and CDR2 is SFDVKD. CDR3 DNA sequence: TGTGCCACCAGTGATAATGAGGGCTCCTACAATGAGCAGTTCTTC. This encodes CATSDNEGSYNEQFF.

There are a few counts of this clonotype. The chain has TRBV11-2 and TRBJ2-7; TRBD1 matches at 9 bases. Germline assignment: CDR1 SGHAT and CDR2 FQNNGV. Trimming removed 5 bases from V and 3 bases from J; junction bases left unmatched: 11. The CDR3 contains 16 residues. This chain's CDR3 is CASSTLGQGIFYEQYF. For the CDR3, the DNA is TGTGCCAGCAGCACACTCGGACAGGGGATTTTCTACGAGCAGTACTTC.

As regards this clonotype: Given a much more abundant clone one base away, this may be a read error. This chain uses TRBV7-2 with TRBJ1-1, with D tentatively TRBD1 (6 bases). This CDR3 spans 14 amino acids. Germline-derived CDR1 and CDR2 are SGHTA and FQGNSA. CDR3: CASSPRTANTEGFF. The CDR3 DNA follows: TGTGCCAGCAGCCCCCGGACAGCGAACACTGAAGGTTTCTTT.

The gene calls are TRBV27 and TRBJ1-1; TRBD1 agrees at 10 bases. This CDR3 spans 15 amino acids. V shed 4 bases, J shed 5 bases, and the junction held 7 bases outside the gene matches. Germline lookup yields CDR1 MNHEY and CDR2 SMNVEV (reference sequence). The CDR3 is CASSSRQGARTEAFF. The CDR3 DNA sequence: TGTGCCAGCAGTTCCAGACAGGGGGCGCGGACTGAAGCTTTCTTT.

Turning to this clonotype: A much larger clone lies one base from this, so it may be a read error. V is TRBV28 and J is TRBJ2-1; 11 positions agree with TRBD2. The germline V gene encodes CDR1 MDHEN and CDR2 SYDVKM. The CDR3 runs 18 residues. The ends lost 6 bases at V and 6 bases at J; junction bases unmatched: 16. The chain's CDR3 is CASRTSGRGVVAINEQFF. The CDR3 region has the DNA TGTGCCAGCAGAACTAGCGGGAGAGGGGTAGTAGCGATCAATGAGCAGTTCTTC.

Concerning this clonotype itself: The germline gene is not matched at one end of the junction; a read error may be the cause. This chain joins TRBV18 and TRBJ2-5, with D tentatively TRBD2 (6 bases). Germline CDR1 and CDR2: KGHSH and LQKENI. This CDR3 contains 14 residues. CDR3 nucleotides: TGTGCCAGCTCACCAAGTAGGAGGGAGGAGACCAAGTACTTC. Translating gives CASSPSRREETKYF.

The rearrangement joins TRBV6-1 to TRBJ2-7, with TRBD1 matching 12 bases. Trimming took 10 bases from V and 8 from J; bases not matched to a gene: 9. CDR3 length: 13 residues. Germline V gene data show CDR1 as MNHNS and CDR2 as SASEGT. CDR3 residues: CAISPGQGAKQYF. CDR3 bases: TGTGCCATCAGCCCGGGACAGGGGGCCAAGCAGTACTTC.

Ten or more counts support this clonotype. The rearrangement joins TRBV4-3 to TRBJ1-6; the D gene is possibly TRBD1 (5 bases). V was trimmed by 0 bases and J by 16 bases, leaving 22 bases between them. Germline V gene sequence: CDR1 LGHNA, CDR2 YSLEER. There are 16 residues in the CDR3. The CDR3 sequence: CASSQDRWDGDRPLHF. The CDR3 DNA follows: TGCGCCAGCAGCCAAGATAGATGGGACGGCGACCGCCCTCTCCACTTT.

The chain employs TRBV7-3 and TRBJ2-7; tentative D call: TRBD2 (6 bases). Trimming pared 4 bases from V and 7 bases from J, leaving 17 bases between. The CDR3 has 14 residues. Looked up from germline, CDR1 is SGHTA and CDR2 is FQGTGA. Written as DNA, the CDR3 is TGTGCCAGCAGCTCACAGGTTAGCGGTGGTGAGCAGTACTTC. Its translation: CASSSQVSGGEQYF.

Points on this clonotype: This may come from a read error, since a much larger clone is one base off. The chain couples TRBV4-1 to TRBJ2-1; 11 nucleotides align to TRBD1. Germline V CDR1 and CDR2: MGHRA, YSYEKL. The CDR3 runs 15 residues. The CDR3 DNA is TGCGCCGGCAGCCCGGACAGGGGGCCCTACAATGAGCAGTTCTTC. Protein sequence: CAGSPDRGPYNEQFF.

This clonotype appeared once. One base away lies a much larger clone, so this may be a sequencing read error. The chain uses TRBV29-1 and TRBJ2-1; D is uncertain. This CDR3 spans 12 amino acids. The V and J ends lost 3 bases and 1 base respectively, with 4 bases between them. Per germline, CDR1 SQVTM and CDR2 ANQGSEA. CDR3 DNA: TGCAGCGTTGAGATGTCCTACAATGAGCAGTTCTTC. Translation gives CSVEMSYNEQFF.